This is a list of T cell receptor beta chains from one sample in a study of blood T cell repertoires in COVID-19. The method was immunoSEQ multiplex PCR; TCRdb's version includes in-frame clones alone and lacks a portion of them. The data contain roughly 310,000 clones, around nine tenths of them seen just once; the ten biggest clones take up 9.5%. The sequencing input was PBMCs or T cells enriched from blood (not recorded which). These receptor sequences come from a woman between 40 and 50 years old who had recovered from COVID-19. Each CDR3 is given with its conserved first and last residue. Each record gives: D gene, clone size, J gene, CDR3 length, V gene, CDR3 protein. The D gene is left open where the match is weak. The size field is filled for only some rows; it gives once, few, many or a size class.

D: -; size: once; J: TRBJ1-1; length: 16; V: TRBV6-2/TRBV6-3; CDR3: CASSYRWGGMNTEAFF
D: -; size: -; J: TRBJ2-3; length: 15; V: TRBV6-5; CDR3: CASSYSGGGTDTQYF
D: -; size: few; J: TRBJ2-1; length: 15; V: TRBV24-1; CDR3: CATSDRRDSYNEQFF
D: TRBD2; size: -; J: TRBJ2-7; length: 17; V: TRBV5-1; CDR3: CASSLAILAGVIGEQYF
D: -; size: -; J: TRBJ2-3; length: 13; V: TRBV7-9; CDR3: CASRLNQADTQYF
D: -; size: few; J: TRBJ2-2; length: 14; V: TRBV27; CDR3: CASRWARYTGELFF
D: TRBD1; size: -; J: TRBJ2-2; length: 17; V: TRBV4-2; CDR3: CASSRSSRTGGIGELFF
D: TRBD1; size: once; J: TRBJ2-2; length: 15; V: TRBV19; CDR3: CASTLTGENTGELFF
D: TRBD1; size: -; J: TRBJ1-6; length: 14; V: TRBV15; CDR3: CATRKQGAGSPLHF
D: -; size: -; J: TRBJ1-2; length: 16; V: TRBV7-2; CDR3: CASSFGGTETSYGYTF
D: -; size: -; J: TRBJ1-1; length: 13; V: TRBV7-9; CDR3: CASSLAEGTSAFF
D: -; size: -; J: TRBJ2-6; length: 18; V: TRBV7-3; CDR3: CASSLAGPPSSGANVLTF
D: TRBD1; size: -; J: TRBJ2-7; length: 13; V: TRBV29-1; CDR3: CSVETGGWDEQYF
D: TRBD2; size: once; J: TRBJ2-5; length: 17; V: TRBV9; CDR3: CASSVGVLAGGGETQYF
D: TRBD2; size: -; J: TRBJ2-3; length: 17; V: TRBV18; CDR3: CASSQERGGPGADTQYF
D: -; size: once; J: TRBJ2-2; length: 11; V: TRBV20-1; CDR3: CSASSTGELFF
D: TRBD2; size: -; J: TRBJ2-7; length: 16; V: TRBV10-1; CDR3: CASSPQRGPLSYEQYF
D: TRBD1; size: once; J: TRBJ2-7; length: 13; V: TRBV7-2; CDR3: CASSYRGRYEQYF
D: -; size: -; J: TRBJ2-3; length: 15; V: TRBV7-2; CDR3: CASSLEAGSPDTQYF
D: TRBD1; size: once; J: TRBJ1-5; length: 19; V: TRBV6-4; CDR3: CASSDYGQGSPYSNQPQHF
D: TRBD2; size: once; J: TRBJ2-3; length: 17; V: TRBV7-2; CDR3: CASSLVVGGGGTDTQYF
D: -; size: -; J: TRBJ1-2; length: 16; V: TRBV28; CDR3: CASRFVGWGTSYGYTF
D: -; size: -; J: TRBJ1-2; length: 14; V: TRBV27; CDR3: CASSLLQGVYGYTF
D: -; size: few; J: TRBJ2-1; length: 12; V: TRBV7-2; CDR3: CASSLKRQEQFF
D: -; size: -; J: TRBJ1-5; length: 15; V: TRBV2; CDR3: CASGRDTAGNQPQHF
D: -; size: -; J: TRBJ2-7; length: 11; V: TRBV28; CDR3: CASGPFYEQYF
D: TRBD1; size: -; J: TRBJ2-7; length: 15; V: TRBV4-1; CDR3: CASSLRQGGTYEQYF
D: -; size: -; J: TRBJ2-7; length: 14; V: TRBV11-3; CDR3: CASSSARTAYEQYF
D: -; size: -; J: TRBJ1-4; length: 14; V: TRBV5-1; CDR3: CASSRLPTNEKLFF
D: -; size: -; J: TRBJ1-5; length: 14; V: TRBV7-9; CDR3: CASSPNRVNQPQHF
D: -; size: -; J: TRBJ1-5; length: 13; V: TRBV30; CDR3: CAWTEGQDQPQHF
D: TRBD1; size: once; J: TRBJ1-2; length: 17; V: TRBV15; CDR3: CATSRSDRGVSNYGYTF
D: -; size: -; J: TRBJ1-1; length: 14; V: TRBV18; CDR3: CASSPASLNTEAFF
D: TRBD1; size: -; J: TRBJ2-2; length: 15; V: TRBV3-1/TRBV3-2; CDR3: CASSQGDRNTGELFF
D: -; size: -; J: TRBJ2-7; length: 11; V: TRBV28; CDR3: CASSLRDEQYF
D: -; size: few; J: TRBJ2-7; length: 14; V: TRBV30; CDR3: CAWGSDSSSYEQYF
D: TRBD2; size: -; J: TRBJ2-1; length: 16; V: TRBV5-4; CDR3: CASRRWGGSSYNEQFF
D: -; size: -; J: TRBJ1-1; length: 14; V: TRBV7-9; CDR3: CASIPPGGSTEAFF
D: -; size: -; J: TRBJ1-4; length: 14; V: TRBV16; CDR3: CASRAGVTNEKLFF
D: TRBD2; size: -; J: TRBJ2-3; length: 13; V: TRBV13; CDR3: CASSLQRGDTQYF
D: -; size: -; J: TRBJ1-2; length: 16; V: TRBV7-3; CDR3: CASSFPSGGSGSGYTF
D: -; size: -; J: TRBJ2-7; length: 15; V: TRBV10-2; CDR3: CASSDLQVPSYEQYF
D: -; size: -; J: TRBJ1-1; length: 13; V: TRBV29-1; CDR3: CSAFVNMNTEAFF
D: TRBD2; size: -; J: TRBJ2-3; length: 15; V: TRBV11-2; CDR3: CASSRGGLATDTQYF
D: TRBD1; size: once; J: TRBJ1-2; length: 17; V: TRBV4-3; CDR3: CASSQDSVTGDVYGYTF
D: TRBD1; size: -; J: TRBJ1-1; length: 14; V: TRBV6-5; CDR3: CASSNTGVVTEAFF
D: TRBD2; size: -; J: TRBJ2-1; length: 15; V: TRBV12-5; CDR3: CASGSLAGPYNEQFF
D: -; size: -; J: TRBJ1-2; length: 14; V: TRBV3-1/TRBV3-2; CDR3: CASSQDLLVYGYTF
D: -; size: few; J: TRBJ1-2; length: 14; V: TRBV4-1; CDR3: CASSQETTVYGYTF
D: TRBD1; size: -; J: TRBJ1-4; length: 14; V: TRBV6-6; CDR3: CASSYGTDNEKLFF
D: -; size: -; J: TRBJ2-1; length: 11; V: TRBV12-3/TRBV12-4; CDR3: CASSLRDEQFF
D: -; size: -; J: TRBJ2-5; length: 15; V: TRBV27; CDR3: CASSLDSAYQETQYF